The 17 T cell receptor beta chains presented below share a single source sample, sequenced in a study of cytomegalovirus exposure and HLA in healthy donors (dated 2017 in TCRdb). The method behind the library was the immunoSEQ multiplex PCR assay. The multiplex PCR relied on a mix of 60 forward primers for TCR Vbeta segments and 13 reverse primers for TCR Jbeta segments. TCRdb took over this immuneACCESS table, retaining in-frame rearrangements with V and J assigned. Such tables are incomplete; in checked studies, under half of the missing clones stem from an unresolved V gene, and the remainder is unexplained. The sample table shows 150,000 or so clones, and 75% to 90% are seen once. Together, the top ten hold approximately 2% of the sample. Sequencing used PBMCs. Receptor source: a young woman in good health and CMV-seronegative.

CDR3 protein: CASSPWQGSYNEQFF. The CDR3 nucleotides are TGTGCCAGTAGTCCCTGGCAGGGGAGCTACAATGAGCAGTTCTTC. The gene calls are TRBV19 and TRBJ2-1, with a tentative D call TRBD1 (6 bases). The V and J ends lost 5 bases and 3 bases respectively, with 14 bases between them. CDR3 length: 15 amino acids. Germline CDR1 reads LNHDA; CDR2 reads SQIVND (reference sequence).

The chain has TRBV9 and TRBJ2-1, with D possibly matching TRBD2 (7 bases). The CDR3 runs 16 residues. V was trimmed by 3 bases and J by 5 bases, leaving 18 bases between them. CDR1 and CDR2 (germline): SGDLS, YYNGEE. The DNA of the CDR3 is TGTGCCAGCAGCGCAGAGGGGGAGGGGAGGAACAATGAGCAGTTCTTC. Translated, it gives CASSAEGEGRNNEQFF.

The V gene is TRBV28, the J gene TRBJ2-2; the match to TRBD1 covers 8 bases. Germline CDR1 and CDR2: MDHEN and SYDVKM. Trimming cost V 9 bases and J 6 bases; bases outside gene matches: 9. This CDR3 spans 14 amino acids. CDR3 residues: CASTSGGAAGELFF. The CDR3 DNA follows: TGTGCCAGTACATCAGGGGGCGCCGCCGGGGAGCTGTTTTTT.

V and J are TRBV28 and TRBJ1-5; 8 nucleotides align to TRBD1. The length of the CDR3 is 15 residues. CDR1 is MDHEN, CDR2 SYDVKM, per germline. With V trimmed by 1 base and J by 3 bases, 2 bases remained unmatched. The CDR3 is CASSLFRGPNQPQHF. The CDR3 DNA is TGTGCCAGCAGTTTATTCAGGGGGCCCAATCAGCCCCAGCATTTT.

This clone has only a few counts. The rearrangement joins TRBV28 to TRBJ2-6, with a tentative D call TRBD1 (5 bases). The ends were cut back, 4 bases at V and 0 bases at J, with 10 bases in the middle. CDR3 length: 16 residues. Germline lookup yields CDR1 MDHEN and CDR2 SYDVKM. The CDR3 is CASSSGHFSGANVLTF. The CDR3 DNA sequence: TGTGCCAGCAGTTCCGGACACTTCTCTGGGGCCAACGTCCTGACTTTC.

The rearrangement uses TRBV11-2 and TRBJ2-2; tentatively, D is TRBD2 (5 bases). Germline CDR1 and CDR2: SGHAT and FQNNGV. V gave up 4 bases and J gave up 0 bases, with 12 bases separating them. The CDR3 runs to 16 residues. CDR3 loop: CASSSSSGTNTGELFF. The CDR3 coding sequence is TGTGCCAGCAGCTCCTCCTCCGGGACGAACACCGGGGAGCTGTTTTTT.

CDR3 nucleotides: TGTGCCAGCAGACGAACCCGGGACAGAATCTCCGATGAGCAGTTCTTC. Translation gives CASRRTRDRISDEQFF. The genes are TRBV28 and TRBJ2-1; 7 bases align to TRBD1. V shed 6 bases, J shed 8 bases, and the junction held 16 bases outside the gene matches. Per the germline V gene, CDR1 is MDHEN and CDR2 is SYDVKM. The CDR3 totals 16 residues.

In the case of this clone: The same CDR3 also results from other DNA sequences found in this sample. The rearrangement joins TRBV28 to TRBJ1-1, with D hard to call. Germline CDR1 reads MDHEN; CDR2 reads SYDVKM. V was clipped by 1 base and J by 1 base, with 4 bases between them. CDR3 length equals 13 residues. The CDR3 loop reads CASSLSGNTEAFF. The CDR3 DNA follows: TGTGCCAGCAGTTTATCGGGGAACACTGAAGCTTTCTTT.

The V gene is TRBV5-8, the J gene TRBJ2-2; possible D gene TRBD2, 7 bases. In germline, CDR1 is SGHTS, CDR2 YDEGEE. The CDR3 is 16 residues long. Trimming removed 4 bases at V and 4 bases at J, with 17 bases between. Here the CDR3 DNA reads TGTGCCAGCAGCCTCCCTGGGGGGGCCCGCACCGGGGAGCTGTTTTTT. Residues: CASSLPGGARTGELFF.

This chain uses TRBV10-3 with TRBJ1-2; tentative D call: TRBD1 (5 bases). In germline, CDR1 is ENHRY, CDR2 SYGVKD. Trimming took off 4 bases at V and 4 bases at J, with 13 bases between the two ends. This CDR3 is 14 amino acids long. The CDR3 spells CAISAPGSSYGYTF. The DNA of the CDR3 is TGTGCCATCAGTGCTCCAGGGTCAAGCTATGGCTACACCTTC.

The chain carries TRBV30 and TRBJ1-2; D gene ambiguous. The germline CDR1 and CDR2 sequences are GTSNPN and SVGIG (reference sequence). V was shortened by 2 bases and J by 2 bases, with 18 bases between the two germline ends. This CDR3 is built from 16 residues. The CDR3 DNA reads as TGTGCCTGGAGTCTGCCCCCCCGAGGGCCCAACTATGGCTACACCTTC. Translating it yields CAWSLPPRGPNYGYTF.

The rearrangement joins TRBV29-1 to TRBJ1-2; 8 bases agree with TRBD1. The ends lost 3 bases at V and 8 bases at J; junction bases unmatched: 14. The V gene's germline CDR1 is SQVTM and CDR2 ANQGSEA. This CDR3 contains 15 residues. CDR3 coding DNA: TGCAGCGTTGATCGAGACAGGGGTAGTTTTAGGGGCTACACCTTC. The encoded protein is CSVDRDRGSFRGYTF.

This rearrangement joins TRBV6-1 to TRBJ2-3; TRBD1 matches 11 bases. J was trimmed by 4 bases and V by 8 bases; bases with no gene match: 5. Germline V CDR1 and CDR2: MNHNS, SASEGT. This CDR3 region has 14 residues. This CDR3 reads CASDGQGASDTQYF. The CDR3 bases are TGTGCCAGCGACGGACAGGGGGCCTCAGATACGCAGTATTTT.

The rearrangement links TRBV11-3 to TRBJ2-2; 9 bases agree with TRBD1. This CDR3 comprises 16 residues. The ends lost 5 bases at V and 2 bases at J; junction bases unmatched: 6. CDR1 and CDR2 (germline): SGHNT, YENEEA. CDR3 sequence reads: CASSLGQGYNTGELFF. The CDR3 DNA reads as TGTGCCAGCAGCCTCGGACAGGGGTATAACACCGGGGAGCTGTTTTTT.

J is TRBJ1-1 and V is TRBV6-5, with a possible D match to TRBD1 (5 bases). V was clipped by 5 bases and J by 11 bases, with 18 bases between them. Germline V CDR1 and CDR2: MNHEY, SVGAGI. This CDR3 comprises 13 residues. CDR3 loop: CASSEALQARAFF. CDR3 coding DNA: TGTGCCAGCAGTGAAGCGCTACAGGCTAGGGCTTTCTTT.

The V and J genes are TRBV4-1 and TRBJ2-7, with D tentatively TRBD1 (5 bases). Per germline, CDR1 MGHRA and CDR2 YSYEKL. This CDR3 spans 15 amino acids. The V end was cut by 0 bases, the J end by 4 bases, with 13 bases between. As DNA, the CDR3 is TGCGCCAGCAGCCAAGATCTGATGACAGAATACGAGCAGTACTTC. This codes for CASSQDLMTEYEQYF.

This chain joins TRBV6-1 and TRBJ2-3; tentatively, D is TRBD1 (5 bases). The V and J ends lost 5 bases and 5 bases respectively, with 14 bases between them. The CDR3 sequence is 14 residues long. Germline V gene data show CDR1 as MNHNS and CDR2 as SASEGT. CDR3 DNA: TGTGCCAGCAGTCCATCGTACCAGGGAGATACGCAGTATTTT. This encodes CASSPSYQGDTQYF.